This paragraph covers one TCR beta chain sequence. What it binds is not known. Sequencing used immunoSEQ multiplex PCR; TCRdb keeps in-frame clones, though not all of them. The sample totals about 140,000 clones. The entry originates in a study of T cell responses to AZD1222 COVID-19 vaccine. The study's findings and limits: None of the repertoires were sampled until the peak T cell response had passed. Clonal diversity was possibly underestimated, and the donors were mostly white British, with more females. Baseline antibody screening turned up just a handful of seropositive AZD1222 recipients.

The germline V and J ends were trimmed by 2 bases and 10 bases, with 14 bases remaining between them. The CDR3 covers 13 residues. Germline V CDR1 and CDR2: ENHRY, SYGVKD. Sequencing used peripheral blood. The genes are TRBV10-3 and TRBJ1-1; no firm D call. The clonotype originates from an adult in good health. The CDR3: CAISEDGGGRAFF. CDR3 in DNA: TGTGCCATCAGTGAGGATGGCGGAGGCAGAGCTTTCTTT.